This T cell receptor (beta chain) was captured by sequencing in a study of PD-L1 blockade in urothelial cancer. For the study at large: In the patient group, about 85% of the roughly 29 were males with bladder-origin urothelial cancer. Blood analyses occurred 3 weeks (second dose) and 6 weeks post treatment start. Across blood samples, T cells had a median count of about 140,000.

Only in-frame clones appear in the TCRdb table, and some are missing; sequencing was by immunoSEQ multiplex PCR. The table lists some 41,000 clones, 85% of them singletons. Specified time point: peripheral blood 6 weeks after treatment start. Between 1 and 8 samples, pretreatment and on-treatment, were given by each patient. This CDR3 spans 15 amino acids. V trimming: 6 bases; J trimming: 5 bases; junction bases outside the gene matches: 14. Germline assignment: CDR1 SQVTM and CDR2 ANQGSEA. The specimen was PBMCs, collected around atezolizumab (anti-PD-L1) treatment. The clonotype comes from an older man with urothelial cancer. The chain links TRBV29-1 to TRBJ2-7; 9 bases fit TRBD1. DNA for the CDR3: TGCAGCGTATCTGATACCGGGACAGGGTTCCACGAGCAGTACTTC. It codes for CSVSDTGTGFHEQYF.